This T cell receptor beta chain was recorded in a study of blood T cell repertoires in COVID-19. In the original analysis: Estimates of nucleated cell counts were drawn from the amplification of reference gene primers. Assay used: immunoSEQ multiplex PCR; TCRdb lists only in-frame clones, some missing. V and J calls plus clone size are reproduced from that table; the DNA served to infer D and trimming. The repertoire holds approximately 300,000 clones, with roughly 90% as singletons. V lost 7 bases to trimming and J lost 0 bases; unmatched junction nucleotides: 6. CDR3 length: 16 amino acids. Per germline, CDR1 SNHLY and CDR2 FYNNEI.

The sequence was collected from a young woman who had been exposed to COVID-19. Sequenced: PBMCs or T cells enriched from blood (not recorded which). The chain uses TRBV2 and TRBJ1-3; 10 bases line up with TRBD1. In DNA, the CDR3 is TGTGCCAGCACCGGAGGGACAGGGGTCTCTGGAAACACCATATATTTT. Protein product: CASTGGTGVSGNTIYF.